The source of this T cell receptor (beta chain) is a study of Ad26.COV2.S vaccination and SARS-CoV-2 variants (dated by TCRdb to the early 2020s). Concerning the study at large: Donors in the vaccine arm were drawn from COV1001, a multicentre, randomized, double-blind, placebo-controlled phase I-IIa trial testing Ad26.COV2.S in healthy adults. Dosing of Ad26.COV2.S was intramuscular, at either 5x10^10 or 1x10^11 viral particles, delivered as one shot or as two shots spaced 56 days apart. The specificity and breadth of SARS-CoV-2-reactive T cell receptors after Ad26.COV2.S vaccination were assessed by TCRbeta repertoire sequencing. A total of some 30 samples were included in the TCR-sequenced set, comprising 19 Ad26.COV2.S vaccine recipients, 5 placebo recipients and 8 SARS-CoV-2 convalescent individuals. Participants in the trial were split at random into five groups of five each, receiving low-dose or high-dose Ad26.COV2.S once or twice, or else placebo on both occasions. Investigators remained blinded to trial group allocation during experiments and outcome assessment. Broader findings and caveats from the paper: Higher spike-specific TCR breadth was observed in Ad26.COV2.S recipients than in placebo recipients (P = 0.0014). The authors noted that the TCR breadth and depth analyses may have underestimated total T cell responses. Comparable non-spike TCR breadth was observed between vaccine and placebo recipients, consistent with only spike being contained in the vaccine. After vaccination, substantial breadth of spike-specific CD8+ and CD4+ T cell responses was reported. The study lacked the statistical power to compare responses across vaccine doses or regimens.

Notes on this clone: Its antigen remains unidentified. Nothing much larger sits one base from this clone, and base qualities are not available.

Per the publication, the treatment or condition label means: some 20 received Ad26.COV2.S at low or high dose, single or two shots; roughly five received placebo; per-sample allocation not given. Repertoires of vaccine and placebo recipients were sequenced from samples collected on day 63 after the first injection. In Cohort 1b, about two dozen adults aged 18-55 years were enrolled at a single site in Boston, USA, between 29 July and 7 August 2020. As a vaccine, Ad26.COV2.S was a replication-incompetent adenovirus type 26 vector that expressed a prefusion-stabilized SARS-CoV-2 spike protein derived from the original Wuhan strain. TCRbeta CDR3 regions were sequenced with the immunoSEQ Assay. After extraction, genomic DNA underwent amplification by bias-controlled multiplex PCR, followed by high-throughput sequencing. Concerning the study's data processing: To quantify the absolute abundance of every unique TCRbeta CDR3 region, sequences were collapsed and filtered. T cell fraction was estimated by normalizing TCRbeta template counts to usable DNA, which was measured by amplifying reference genes present in all nucleated cells. Repertoire TCRs were annotated as SARS-CoV-2-specific by exact matching of V gene, CDR3 amino acid sequence and J gene to a known reactive TCR set. The reference SARS-CoV-2 TCR set came from MIRA and was filtered for enrichment in COVID-19-positive ImmuneCODE repertoires, removing public or cross-reactive TCRs. Using the MIRA antigens, annotated TCRs were further analysed by specific ORF or by position within an ORF. Breadth was defined as the number of annotated unique rearrangements divided by the total number of unique productive rearrangements, and depth was defined as the summed frequency of the annotated unique rearrangements. Two-sided Wilcoxon rank-sum tests were used to compare TCR breadth between groups. This immuneACCESS table, as held by TCRdb, lists in-frame sequences with V and J called but not all clones. Of the missing ones, under half trace to an unresolved V gene in checked studies; the others have no known cause. The V and J calls and clone size are taken from that table; D and trimming were inferred from the DNA. The sample contains 200,000 to 250,000 clones, around nine tenths of them found a single time. The leading ten clones occupy roughly 10% of the sample.

The CDR3 measures 13 amino acids from cysteine to phenylalanine. Kept here is only the CDR3 DNA, which spans 39 bases and is read in frame from base 1. CDR1 is given as MNHEY and CDR2 as SVGAGI, both from the germline V gene. From V the trimming removes 6 bases and from J it removes 3 bases, while the gene matches leave 3 bases of the junction unaccounted for. This sequence uses TRBV6-5 and TRBJ2-7; 9 bases in the junction line up with TRBD2. The sample was peripheral blood, taken in a trial of Ad26.COV2.S vaccine versus placebo. This TCR was sampled from a person between 18 and 65 years old who received the Ad26.COV2.S COVID-19 vaccine or a placebo. The sequenced DNA: TGTGCCAGCAGAACGCGGGGGGGCTACGAGCAGTACTTC. Its protein product is CASRTRGGYEQYF.